This T cell receptor (beta chain) was documented in a study of cytomegalovirus exposure and HLA in healthy donors. Background on the study: Among about 179 million T cells, an earlier analysis found 95 million to 140 million unique TCR beta sequences.

Notes on this clone: The antigen is not known.

V lost 0 bases to trimming and J lost 0 bases, with 6 bases between them. The CDR3 totals 15 residues. Germline V gene lookup returns CDR1 SGHVS and CDR2 FQNEAQ. Primers: 60 Vbeta forward and 13 Jbeta reverse. Clones were sequenced by immunoSEQ multiplex PCR, and TCRdb holds only the in-frame ones, with some missing. The table includes 150,000 to 200,000 clones, about two thirds detected once. Whole-study findings and limits: Many donors shared some public TCRs, even though most TCR sequences were rare. Trimming of TCR beta V- and J-genes showed a link, identified in a later analysis, to a missense DCLRE1C variant.

The material sequenced was PBMCs. This clonotype was sampled from a young man in good health and CMV-seropositive. V is TRBV7-8 and J is TRBJ1-5; tentative D call: TRBD1 (6 bases). The chain's CDR3 is CASSLAGGSNQPQHF. CDR3 nucleotide sequence: TGTGCCAGCAGCTTAGCAGGGGGTAGCAATCAGCCCCAGCATTTT.